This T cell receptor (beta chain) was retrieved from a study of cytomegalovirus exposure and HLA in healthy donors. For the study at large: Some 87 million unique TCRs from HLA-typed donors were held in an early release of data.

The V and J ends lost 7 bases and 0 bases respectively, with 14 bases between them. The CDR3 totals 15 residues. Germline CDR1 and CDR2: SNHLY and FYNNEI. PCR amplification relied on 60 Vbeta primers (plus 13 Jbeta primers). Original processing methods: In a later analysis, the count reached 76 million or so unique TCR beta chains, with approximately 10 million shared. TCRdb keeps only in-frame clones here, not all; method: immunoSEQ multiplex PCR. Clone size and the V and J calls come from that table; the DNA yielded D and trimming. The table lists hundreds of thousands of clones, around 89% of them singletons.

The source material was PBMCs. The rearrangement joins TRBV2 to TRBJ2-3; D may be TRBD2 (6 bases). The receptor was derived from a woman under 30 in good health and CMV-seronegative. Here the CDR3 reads CASNRDGTSTDTQYF. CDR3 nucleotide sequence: TGTGCCAGCAACCGGGACGGGACTAGCACAGATACGCAGTATTTT.